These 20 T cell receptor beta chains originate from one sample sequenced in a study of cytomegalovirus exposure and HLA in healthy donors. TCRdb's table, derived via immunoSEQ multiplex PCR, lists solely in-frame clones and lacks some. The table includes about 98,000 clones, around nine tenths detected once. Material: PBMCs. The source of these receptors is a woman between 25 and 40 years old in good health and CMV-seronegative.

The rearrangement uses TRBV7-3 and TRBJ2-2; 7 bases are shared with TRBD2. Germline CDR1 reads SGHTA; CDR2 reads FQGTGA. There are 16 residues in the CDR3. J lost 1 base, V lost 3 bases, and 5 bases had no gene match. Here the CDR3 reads CASSLSPSGNTGELFF. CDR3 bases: TGTGCCAGCAGCTTGAGTCCTAGCGGGAACACCGGGGAGCTGTTTTTT.

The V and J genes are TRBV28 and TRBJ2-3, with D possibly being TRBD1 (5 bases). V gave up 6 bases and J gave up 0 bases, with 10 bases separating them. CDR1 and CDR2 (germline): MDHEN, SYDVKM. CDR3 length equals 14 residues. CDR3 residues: CASRRQTSTDTQYF. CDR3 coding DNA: TGTGCCAGCAGGAGACAGACTAGCACAGATACGCAGTATTTT.

CDR3: CASSQGTSGFYEQYF. DNA for the CDR3: TGCGCCAGCAGCCAAGGGACTAGCGGGTTCTACGAGCAGTACTTC. The chain has TRBV4-3 and TRBJ2-7, with 11 bases aligning to TRBD2. Germline CDR1 LGHNA, CDR2 YSLEER. This CDR3 has 15 amino acids. The ends lost 1 base at V and 3 bases at J; junction bases unmatched: 2.

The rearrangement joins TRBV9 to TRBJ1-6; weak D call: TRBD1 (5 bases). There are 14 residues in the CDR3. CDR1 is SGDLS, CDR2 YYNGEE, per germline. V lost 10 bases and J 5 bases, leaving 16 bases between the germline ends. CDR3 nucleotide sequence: TGTGCCTCCTGCCGGGGACTTGATAATTCACCCCTCCACTTT. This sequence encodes CASCRGLDNSPLHF.

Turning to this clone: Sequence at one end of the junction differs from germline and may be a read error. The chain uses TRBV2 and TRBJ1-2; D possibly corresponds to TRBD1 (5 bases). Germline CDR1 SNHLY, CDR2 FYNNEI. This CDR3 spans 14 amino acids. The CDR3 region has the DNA TGTGCCAGCAGTGAAGTAGGGGTTGAGTATGACTACACCTTC. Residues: CASSEVGVEYDYTF. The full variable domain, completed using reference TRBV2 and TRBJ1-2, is EPEVTQTPSHQVTQMGQEVILRCVPISNHLYFYWYRQILGQKVEFLVSFYNNEISEKSEIFDDQFSVERPDGSNFTLKIRSTKLEDSAMYFCASSEVGVEYDYTFGSGTRLTVV.

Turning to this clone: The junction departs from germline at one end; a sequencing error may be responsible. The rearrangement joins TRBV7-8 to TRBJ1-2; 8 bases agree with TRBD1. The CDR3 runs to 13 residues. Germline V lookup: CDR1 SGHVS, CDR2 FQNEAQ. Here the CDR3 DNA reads TGTGCCAGCCGCTTTCCAGGGGGCAACGGCTACACCTTC. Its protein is CASRFPGGNGYTF.

The CDR3 DNA reads as TGCGCCAGCAGCCATGGCAGGATATCTGGGGCCAACGTCCTGACTTTC. Translating it yields CASSHGRISGANVLTF. This chain connects TRBV4-1 to TRBJ2-6; D remains unclear. V shed 3 bases and J shed 1 base, with 10 bases lying between them. CDR1 and CDR2 from the germline V gene are MGHRA and YSYEKL. The CDR3 runs to 16 residues.

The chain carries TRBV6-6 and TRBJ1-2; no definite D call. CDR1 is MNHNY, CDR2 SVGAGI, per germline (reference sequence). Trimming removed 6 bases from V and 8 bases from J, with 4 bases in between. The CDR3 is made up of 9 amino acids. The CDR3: CASRRGYTF. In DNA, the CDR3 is TGTGCCAGCAGGCGGGGCTACACCTTC.

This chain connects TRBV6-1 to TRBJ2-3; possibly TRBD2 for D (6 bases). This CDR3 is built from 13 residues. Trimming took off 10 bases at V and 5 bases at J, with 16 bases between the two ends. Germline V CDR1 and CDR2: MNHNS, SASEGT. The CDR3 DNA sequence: TGTGCCACGCACCTCAAGGAGGGAGATACGCAGTATTTT. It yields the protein CATHLKEGDTQYF.

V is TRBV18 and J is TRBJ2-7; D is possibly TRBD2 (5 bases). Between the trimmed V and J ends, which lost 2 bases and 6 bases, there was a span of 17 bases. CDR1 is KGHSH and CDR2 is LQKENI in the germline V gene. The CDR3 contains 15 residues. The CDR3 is CASSPDYTRGSEQYF. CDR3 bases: TGTGCCAGCTCACCAGACTATACCCGAGGAAGCGAGCAGTACTTC.

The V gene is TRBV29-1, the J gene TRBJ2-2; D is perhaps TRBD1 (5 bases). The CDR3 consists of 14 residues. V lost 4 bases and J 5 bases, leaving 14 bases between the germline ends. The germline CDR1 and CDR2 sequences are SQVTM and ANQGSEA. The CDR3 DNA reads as TGCAGCGTTGTCCCCATCCAGGGAACCGGGGAGCTGTTTTTT. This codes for CSVVPIQGTGELFF.

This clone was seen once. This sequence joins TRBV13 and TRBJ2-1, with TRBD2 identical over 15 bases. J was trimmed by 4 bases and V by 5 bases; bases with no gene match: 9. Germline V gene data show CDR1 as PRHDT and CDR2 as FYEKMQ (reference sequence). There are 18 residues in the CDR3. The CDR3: CASSRTSGGVLGYNEQFF. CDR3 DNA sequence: TGTGCCAGCAGCCGGACTAGCGGGGGGGTCCTCGGATACAATGAGCAGTTCTTC.

For the CDR3, the DNA is TGTGCCAGCAGTTACTCCCCGGGGTCCCATGGCTACACCTTC. Its translation is CASSYSPGSHGYTF. The J gene is TRBJ1-2, the V gene TRBV6-5; D is unresolved. CDR3 length: 14 amino acids. The V gene's germline CDR1 is MNHEY and CDR2 SVGAGI. Between the trimmed V and J ends, which lost 0 bases and 6 bases, there was a span of 11 bases.

The DNA of the CDR3 is TGTGCCAGTAGTATCGACAGGGGCGTCCAGCCCCAGCATTTT. Protein sequence: CASSIDRGVQPQHF. V is TRBV19 and J is TRBJ1-5; TRBD1 matches 8 bases. This CDR3 comprises 14 residues. Trimming took 3 bases from V and 7 from J; bases not matched to a gene: 5. Germline loops: CDR1 LNHDA, CDR2 SQIVND (reference sequence).

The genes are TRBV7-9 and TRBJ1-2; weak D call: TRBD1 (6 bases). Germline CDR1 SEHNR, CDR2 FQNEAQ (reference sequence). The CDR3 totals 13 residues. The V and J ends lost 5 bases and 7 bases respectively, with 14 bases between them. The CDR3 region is CASSIQGISGYTF. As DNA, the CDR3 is TGTGCCAGCAGCATACAGGGAATCTCTGGCTACACCTTC.

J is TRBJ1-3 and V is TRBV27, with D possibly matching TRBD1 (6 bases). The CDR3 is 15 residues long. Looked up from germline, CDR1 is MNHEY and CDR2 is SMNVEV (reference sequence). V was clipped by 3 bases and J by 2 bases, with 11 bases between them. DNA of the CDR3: TGTGCCAGCAGTTTGACAGGACTCACTGGAAACACCATATATTTT. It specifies CASSLTGLTGNTIYF.

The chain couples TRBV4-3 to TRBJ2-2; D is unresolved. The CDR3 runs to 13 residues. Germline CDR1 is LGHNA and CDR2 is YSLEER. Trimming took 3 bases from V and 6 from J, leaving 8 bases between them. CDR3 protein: CASSHQPAGELFF. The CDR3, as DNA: TGCGCCAGCAGCCACCAACCAGCCGGGGAGCTGTTTTTT.

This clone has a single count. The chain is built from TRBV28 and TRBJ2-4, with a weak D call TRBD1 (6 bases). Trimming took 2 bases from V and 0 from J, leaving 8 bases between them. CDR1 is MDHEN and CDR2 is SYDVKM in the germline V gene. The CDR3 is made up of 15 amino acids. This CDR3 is CASSLGQLAKNIQYF. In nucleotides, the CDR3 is TGTGCCAGCAGTTTAGGACAGCTAGCCAAAAACATTCAGTACTTC.

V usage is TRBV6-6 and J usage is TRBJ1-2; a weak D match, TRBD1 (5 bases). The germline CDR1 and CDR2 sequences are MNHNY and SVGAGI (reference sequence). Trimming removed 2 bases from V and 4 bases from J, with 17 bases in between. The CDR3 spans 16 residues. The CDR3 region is CASSYDGRGTGYGYTF. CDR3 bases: TGTGCCAGCAGTTACGATGGTCGGGGGACCGGCTATGGCTACACCTTC.

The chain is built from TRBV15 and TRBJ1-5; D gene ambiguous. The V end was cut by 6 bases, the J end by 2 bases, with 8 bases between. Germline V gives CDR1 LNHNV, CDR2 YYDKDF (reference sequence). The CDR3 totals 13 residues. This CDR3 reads CATRNQGNQPQHF. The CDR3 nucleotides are TGTGCCACCAGAAACCAGGGCAATCAGCCCCAGCATTTT.